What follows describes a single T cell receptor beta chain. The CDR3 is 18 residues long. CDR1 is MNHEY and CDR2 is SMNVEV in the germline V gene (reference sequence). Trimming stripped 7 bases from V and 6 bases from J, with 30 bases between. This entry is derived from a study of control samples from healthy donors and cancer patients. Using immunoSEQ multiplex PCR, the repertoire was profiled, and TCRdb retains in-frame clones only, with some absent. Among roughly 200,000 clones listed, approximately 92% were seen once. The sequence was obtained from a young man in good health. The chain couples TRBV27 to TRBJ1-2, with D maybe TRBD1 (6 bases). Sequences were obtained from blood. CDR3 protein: CASTSTKGGPGSRNGYTF. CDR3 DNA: TGTGCCAGCACCTCGACAAAGGGGGGCCCAGGCTCGAGGAATGGCTACACCTTC.